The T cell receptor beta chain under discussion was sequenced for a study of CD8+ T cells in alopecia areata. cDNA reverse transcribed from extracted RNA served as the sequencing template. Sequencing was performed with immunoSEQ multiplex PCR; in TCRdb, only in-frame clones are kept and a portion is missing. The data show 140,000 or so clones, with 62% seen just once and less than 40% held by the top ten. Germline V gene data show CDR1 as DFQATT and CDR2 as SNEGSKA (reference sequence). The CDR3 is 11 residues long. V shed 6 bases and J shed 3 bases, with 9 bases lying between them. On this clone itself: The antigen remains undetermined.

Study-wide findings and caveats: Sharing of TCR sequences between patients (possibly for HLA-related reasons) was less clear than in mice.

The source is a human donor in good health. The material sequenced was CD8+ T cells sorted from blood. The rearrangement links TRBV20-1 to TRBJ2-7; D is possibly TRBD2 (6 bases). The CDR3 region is CSAGTLYEQYF. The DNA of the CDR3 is TGCAGTGCCGGGACTCTCTACGAGCAGTACTTC.